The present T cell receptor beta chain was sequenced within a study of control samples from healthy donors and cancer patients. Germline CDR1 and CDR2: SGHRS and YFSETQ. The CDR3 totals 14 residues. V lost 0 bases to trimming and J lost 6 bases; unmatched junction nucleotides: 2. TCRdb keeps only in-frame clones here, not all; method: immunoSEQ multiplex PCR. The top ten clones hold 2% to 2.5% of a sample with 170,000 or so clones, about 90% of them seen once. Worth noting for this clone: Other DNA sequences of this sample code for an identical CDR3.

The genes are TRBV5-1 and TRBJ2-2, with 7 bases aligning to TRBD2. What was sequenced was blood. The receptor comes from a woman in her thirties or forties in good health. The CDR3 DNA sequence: TGCGCCAGCAGCTTGGCGGGGGGTCCCGGGGAGCTGTTTTTT. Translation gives CASSLAGGPGELFF. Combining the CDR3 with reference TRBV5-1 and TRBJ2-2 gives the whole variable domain KAGVTQTPRYLIKTRGQQVTLSCSPISGHRSVSWYQQTPGQGLQFLFEYFSETQRNKGNFPGRFSGRQFSNSRSEMNVSTLELGDSALYLCASSLAGGPGELFFGEGSRLTVL.